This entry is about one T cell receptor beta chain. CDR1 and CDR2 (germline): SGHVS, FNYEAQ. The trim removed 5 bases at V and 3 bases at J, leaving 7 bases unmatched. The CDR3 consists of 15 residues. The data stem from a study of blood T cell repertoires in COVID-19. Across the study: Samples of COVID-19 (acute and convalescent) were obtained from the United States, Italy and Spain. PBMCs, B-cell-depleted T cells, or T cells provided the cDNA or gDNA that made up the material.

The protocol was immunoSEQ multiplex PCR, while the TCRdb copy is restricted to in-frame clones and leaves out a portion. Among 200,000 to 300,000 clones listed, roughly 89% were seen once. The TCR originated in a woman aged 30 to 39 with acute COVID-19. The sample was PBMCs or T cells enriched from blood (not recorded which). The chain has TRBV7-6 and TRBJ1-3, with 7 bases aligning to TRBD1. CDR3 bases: TGTGCCAGCAGCGCCGGGACAGCTAGTGGAAACACCATATATTTT. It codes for CASSAGTASGNTIYF.